This TCR beta chain comes out of a study of CD8 T cells in ankylosing spondylitis. Study results and limitations: It appeared that ankylosing spondylitis blood was characterized by a TCR beta motif of roughly 8 highly homologous variants. The study looked at matched synovial fluid samples from ankylosing spondylitis patients. Disease-linked clones were reported to be significantly enriched there.

The CDR3 covers 18 residues. Trimming at V came to 1 base and at J to 3 bases, leaving 11 bases not matched to a gene. Per germline, CDR1 ENHRY and CDR2 SYGVKD. This clonotype has a handful of counts. Its antigen is not known. Libraries of TCR beta came from quantitative 5'-RACE with molecular barcodes. MiXCR, run by TCRdb on the 5' RACE reads, gives a single entry per CDR3 protein. The data contain around 300,000 distinct CDR3 sequences, roughly 14% of them singletons. The rearrangement joins TRBV10-3 to TRBJ2-1; 8 nucleotides agree with TRBD2. Sequenced input: blood, either unsorted or a sorted T cell fraction (not recorded which). This receptor was identified in a male donor with ankylosing spondylitis or in good health (not recorded which). The CDR3 is CAISEYFSGEAHYNEQFF. In DNA, the CDR3 is TGTGCCATCAGTGAGTATTTTAGCGGGGAAGCCCACTACAATGAGCAGTTCTTC.